This note documents a single T cell receptor (beta chain) sequence. Per the original methods: Estimated nucleated cell counts came from reference gene primer amplification. Profiling relied on immunoSEQ multiplex PCR, and the TCRdb table lists in-frame clones only, not all of them. V and J calls and clone size are those listed in that table; D and trimming were worked out from the DNA. The table includes about 39,000 clones, 80% to 90% detected once. The data derive from a study of blood T cell repertoires in COVID-19. The CDR3 has 15 amino acids. V dropped 6 bases and J dropped 6; count of bases not matched to a gene: 9. Germline CDR1 MNHEY, CDR2 SMNVEV (reference sequence).

The sample comprised peripheral blood. The chain links TRBV27 to TRBJ2-1, with 9 nucleotides matching TRBD2. The sequence was obtained from a man aged 40-55 years with active COVID-19. Here the CDR3 DNA reads TGTGCCAGCAGCTGGGCGGGAGGGTTTGTCAATGAGCAGTTCTTC. Translation gives CASSWAGGFVNEQFF.